Listed below are T cell receptor beta chains from one sample, sequenced in a study of blood T cell repertoires in COVID-19. The protocol was immunoSEQ multiplex PCR, while the TCRdb copy is restricted to in-frame clones and leaves out a portion. Here the sample spans about 73,000 clones, 82% being singletons. The sequencing sample was made of peripheral blood. The receptor set was obtained from a woman aged 60-70 years with acute or convalescent COVID-19. The CDR3 runs from the conserved cysteine through the conserved F or W. The D gene is left open where the match is weak. Expanded clones get a size class; other rows say once, few or many, or leave the size out.

D gene	CDR3 length	V gene	clone size	J gene	CDR3 protein	CDR3 DNA
NA	15	TRBV6-5	NA	TRBJ2-5	CASNPTSAGKETQYF	TGTGCCAGCAACCCGACTAGTGCGGGGAAAGAGACCCAGTACTTC
TRBD2	16	TRBV4-1	NA	TRBJ2-7	CASSRTSAYLSYEQYF	TGCGCCAGCAGCCGGACTAGCGCCTACCTTTCCTACGAGCAGTACTTC
NA	14	TRBV7-9	NA	TRBJ1-5	CASSLEGRGQPQHF	TGTGCCAGCAGCTTAGAGGGCCGGGGGCAGCCCCAGCATTTT
TRBD2	15	TRBV29-1	NA	TRBJ2-1	CSVDQLAGGPGEQFF	TGCAGCGTTGACCAACTAGCGGGGGGGCCGGGTGAGCAGTTCTTC
NA	15	TRBV19	NA	TRBJ1-2	CASTQRGLTYHGYTF	TGTGCCAGTACCCAAAGGGGGTTGACATACCATGGCTACACCTTC
NA	13	TRBV15	NA	TRBJ2-4	CATSRGGGNIQYF	TGTGCCACCAGCAGAGGAGGTGGGAACATTCAGTACTTC
NA	11	TRBV30	NA	TRBJ2-1	CAWTGYNEQFF	TGTGCCTGGACAGGCTACAATGAGCAGTTCTTC
TRBD1	15	TRBV3-1/TRBV3-2	NA	TRBJ1-5	CASSQQGAGNQPQHF	TGTGCCAGCAGCCAACAGGGGGCTGGCAATCAGCCCCAGCATTTT
TRBD2	16	TRBV7-9	few	TRBJ2-5	CASSLTRGGAQETQYF	TGTGCCAGCAGCTTAACCCGCGGGGGGGCCCAAGAGACCCAGTACTTC
NA	14	TRBV5-5	NA	TRBJ1-5	CASSDRQGIQPQHF	TGTGCCAGCAGCGACAGGCAAGGCATTCAGCCCCAGCATTTT
NA	13	TRBV6-5	NA	TRBJ1-1	CASSFTANTEAFF	TGTGCCAGCAGTTTCACAGCGAACACTGAAGCTTTCTTT
NA	12	TRBV12-3/TRBV12-4	once	TRBJ1-2	CASSLARYGYTF	TGTGCCAGCAGCCTGGCGAGGTATGGCTACACCTTC
NA	12	TRBV2	NA	TRBJ2-3	CASSSGTDTQYF	TGTGCCAGCAGCAGCGGAACAGATACGCAGTATTTT
TRBD1	16	TRBV4-1	NA	TRBJ1-1	CASSQVPPGGNTEAFF	TGCGCCAGCAGCCAAGTCCCGCCAGGGGGGAACACTGAAGCTTTCTTT
TRBD2	16	TRBV7-8	once	TRBJ2-2	CASRPSGGANTGELFF	TGTGCCAGCAGACCAAGCGGGGGGGCGAACACCGGGGAGCTGTTTTTT
TRBD1	15	TRBV5-1	NA	TRBJ2-5	CASRPRTGGEETQYF	TGCGCCAGCAGGCCCCGGACAGGGGGAGAAGAGACCCAGTACTTC
NA	14	TRBV2	NA	TRBJ1-5	CASRSQGEYQPQHF	TGTGCCAGCAGGTCACAGGGTGAATATCAGCCCCAGCATTTT
NA	18	TRBV7-9	NA	TRBJ2-1	CASTRNVRENGSYNEQFF	TGTGCCAGCACCCGAAACGTACGGGAGAACGGGTCCTACAATGAGCAGTTCTTC
NA	12	TRBV30	NA	TRBJ1-4	CAWSVGREKLFF	TGTGCCTGGAGTGTGGGGAGGGAAAAACTGTTTTTT
NA	12	TRBV2	NA	TRBJ1-1	CASSIQGTEAFF	TGTGCCAGCAGCATACAGGGTACTGAAGCTTTCTTT
NA	16	TRBV5-4	NA	TRBJ2-1	CASSFETGILYNEQFF	TGTGCCAGCAGCTTCGAAACAGGGATTCTCTACAATGAGCAGTTCTTC
TRBD2	16	TRBV5-1	NA	TRBJ2-3	CASSTGTSGSADTQYF	TGCGCCAGCAGCACCGGGACTAGCGGGAGTGCAGATACGCAGTATTTT
TRBD1	14	TRBV2	NA	TRBJ1-1	CASRKTGSVTEAFF	TGTGCCAGCAGAAAGACAGGGTCGGTAACTGAAGCTTTCTTT
TRBD1	14	TRBV6-5	NA	TRBJ1-2	CASSPQGDNYGYTF	TGTGCCAGCAGTCCCCAGGGGGATAACTATGGCTACACCTTC
TRBD1	15	TRBV2	NA	TRBJ1-2	CASSNRDRTNYGYTF	TGTGCCAGCAGTAATCGGGACAGAACTAACTATGGCTACACCTTC
TRBD1	15	TRBV5-1	NA	TRBJ1-2	CASSFGAGGHYGYTF	TGCGCCAGCAGCTTTGGGGCAGGGGGCCACTATGGCTACACCTTC
NA	13	TRBV29-1	few	TRBJ1-1	CSASLGLDTEAFF	TGCAGCGCCTCCCTAGGTTTGGACACTGAAGCTTTCTTT
TRBD1	15	TRBV24-1	NA	TRBJ1-1	CATSDSGTGNTEAFF	TGTGCCACCAGTGATTCGGGGACAGGGAACACTGAAGCTTTCTTT
NA	17	TRBV18	NA	TRBJ2-2	CASSPQPQGSDTGELFF	TGTGCCAGCTCACCGCAACCTCAGGGGTCAGACACCGGGGAGCTGTTTTTT
NA	15	TRBV5-1	NA	TRBJ2-3	CASSLSGDRTDTQYF	TGCGCCAGCAGCTTGTCGGGAGACAGAACAGATACGCAGTATTTT
NA	16	TRBV19	NA	TRBJ1-2	CASSIGRQKSNYGYTF	TGTGCCAGTAGTATAGGGCGGCAGAAGTCTAACTATGGCTACACCTTC
TRBD1	14	TRBV28	NA	TRBJ1-1	CASKLGGWDTEAFF	TGTGCCAGCAAACTAGGGGGCTGGGACACTGAAGCTTTCTTT
NA	16	TRBV5-1	NA	TRBJ1-4	CASRDSPSSTNEKLFF	TGCGCCAGCAGGGACAGTCCCTCTTCAACTAATGAAAAACTGTTTTTT
TRBD2	19	TRBV3-1/TRBV3-2	NA	TRBJ2-3	CASSQGDWALAGSTDTQYF	TGTGCCAGCAGCCAAGGCGACTGGGCCCTAGCGGGTAGCACAGATACGCAGTATTTT
TRBD2	16	TRBV9	NA	TRBJ2-7	CASSPKGLAATYEQYF	TGTGCCAGCAGCCCCAAGGGGCTAGCGGCCACCTACGAGCAGTACTTC
NA	15	TRBV28	NA	TRBJ1-3	CASSAPRGLGNTIYF	TGTGCCAGCAGTGCCCCGCGGGGGCTCGGAAACACCATATATTTT
NA	14	TRBV20-1	NA	TRBJ2-1	CSASSGVSYNEQFF	TGCAGTGCTAGTTCCGGAGTTTCGTACAATGAGCAGTTCTTC
TRBD1	14	TRBV9	few	TRBJ1-1	CASSRQGQNTEAFF	TGTGCCAGCAGCCGACAGGGACAGAACACTGAAGCTTTCTTT
TRBD2	14	TRBV11-2	NA	TRBJ2-5	CASARAGGGGTQYF	TGTGCCAGCGCAAGAGCGGGAGGAGGTGGGACCCAGTACTTC
TRBD1	17	TRBV11-2	NA	TRBJ1-1	CASTKAWDREWGTEAFF	TGTGCCAGCACCAAGGCGTGGGACAGGGAGTGGGGCACTGAAGCTTTCTTT
NA	13	TRBV7-9	NA	TRBJ1-4	CASSLGLGEKLFF	TGTGCCAGCAGCTTGGGTCTAGGTGAAAAACTGTTTTTT
TRBD1	16	TRBV9	NA	TRBJ1-1	CASSVFTGTANTEAFF	TGTGCCAGCAGCGTATTCACCGGGACAGCGAACACTGAAGCTTTCTTT
NA	16	TRBV5-6	NA	TRBJ1-6	CASSFRGGADNSPLHF	TGTGCCAGCAGCTTTAGGGGGGGCGCGGATAATTCACCCCTCCACTTT
TRBD2	18	TRBV5-6	NA	TRBJ2-3	CASSLAVGRALRTDTQYF	TGTGCCAGCAGCTTGGCCGTCGGGAGGGCCCTACGCACAGATACGCAGTATTTT